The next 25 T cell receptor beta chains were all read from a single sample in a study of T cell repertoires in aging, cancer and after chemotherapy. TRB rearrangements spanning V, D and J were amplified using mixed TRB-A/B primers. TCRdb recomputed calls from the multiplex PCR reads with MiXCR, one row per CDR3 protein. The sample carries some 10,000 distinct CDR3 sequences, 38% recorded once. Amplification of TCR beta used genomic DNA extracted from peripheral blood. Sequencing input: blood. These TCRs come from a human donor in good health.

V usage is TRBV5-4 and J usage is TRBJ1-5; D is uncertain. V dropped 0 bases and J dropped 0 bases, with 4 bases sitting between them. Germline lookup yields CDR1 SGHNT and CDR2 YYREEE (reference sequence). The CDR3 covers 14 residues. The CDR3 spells CASSLASSNQPQHF. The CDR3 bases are TGTGCCAGCAGCTTGGCGAGTAGCAATCAGCCCCAGCATTTT. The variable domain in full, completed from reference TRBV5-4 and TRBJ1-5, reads ETGVTQSPTHLIKTRGQQVTLRCSSQSGHNTVSWYQQALGQGPQFIFQYYREEENGRGNFPPRFSGLQFPNYSSELNVNALELDDSALYLCASSLASSNQPQHFGDGTRLSIL.

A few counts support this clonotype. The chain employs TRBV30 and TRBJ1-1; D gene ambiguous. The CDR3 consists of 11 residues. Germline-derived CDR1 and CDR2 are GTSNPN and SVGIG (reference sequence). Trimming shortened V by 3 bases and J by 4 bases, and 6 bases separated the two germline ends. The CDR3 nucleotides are TGTGCCTGGAGCCGACCCACTGAAGCTTTCTTT. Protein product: CAWSRPTEAFF. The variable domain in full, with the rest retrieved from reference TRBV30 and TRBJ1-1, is SQTIHQWPATLVQPVGSPLSLECTVEGTSNPNLYWYRQAAGRGLQLLFYSVGIGQISSEVPQNLSASRPQDRQFILSSKKLLLSDSGFYLCAWSRPTEAFFGQGTRLTVV.

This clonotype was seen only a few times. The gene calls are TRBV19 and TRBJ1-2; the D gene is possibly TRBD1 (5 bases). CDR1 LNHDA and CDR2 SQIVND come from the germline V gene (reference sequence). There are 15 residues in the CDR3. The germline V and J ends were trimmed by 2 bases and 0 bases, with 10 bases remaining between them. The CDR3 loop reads CASSIMWGTNYGYTF. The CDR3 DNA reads TGTGCCAGTAGTATAATGTGGGGCACTAACTATGGCTACACCTTC.

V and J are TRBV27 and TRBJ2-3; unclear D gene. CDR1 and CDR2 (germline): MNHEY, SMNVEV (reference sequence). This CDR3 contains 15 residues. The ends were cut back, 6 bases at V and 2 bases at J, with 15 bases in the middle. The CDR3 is CASRGWGSDTDTQYF. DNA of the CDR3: TGTGCCAGCAGAGGATGGGGATCCGACACAGATACGCAGTATTTT.

For the CDR3, the DNA is TGTGCCAGCCGTTACGGATTCGATACGCAGTATTTT. Protein: CASRYGFDTQYF. The chain employs TRBV27 and TRBJ2-3; D is unresolved. V was pared by 8 bases and J by 6 bases, with 12 bases between. Per the germline V gene, CDR1 is MNHEY and CDR2 is SMNVEV (reference sequence). CDR3 length: 12 residues.

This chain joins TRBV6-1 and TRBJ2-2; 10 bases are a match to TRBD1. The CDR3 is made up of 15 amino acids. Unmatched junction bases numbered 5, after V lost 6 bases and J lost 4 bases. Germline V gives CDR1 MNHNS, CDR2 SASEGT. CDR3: CASRPRDRGTGELFF. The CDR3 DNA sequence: TGTGCCAGCAGACCCCGGGACAGGGGCACCGGGGAGCTGTTTTTT.

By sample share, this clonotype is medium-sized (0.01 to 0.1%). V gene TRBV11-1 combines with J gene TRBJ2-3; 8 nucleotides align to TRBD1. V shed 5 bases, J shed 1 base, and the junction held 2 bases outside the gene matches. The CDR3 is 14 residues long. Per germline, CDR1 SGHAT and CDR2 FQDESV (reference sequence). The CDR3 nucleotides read TGTGCCAGCAGCCCGGACAGGGGCACAGATACGCAGTATTTT. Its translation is CASSPDRGTDTQYF.

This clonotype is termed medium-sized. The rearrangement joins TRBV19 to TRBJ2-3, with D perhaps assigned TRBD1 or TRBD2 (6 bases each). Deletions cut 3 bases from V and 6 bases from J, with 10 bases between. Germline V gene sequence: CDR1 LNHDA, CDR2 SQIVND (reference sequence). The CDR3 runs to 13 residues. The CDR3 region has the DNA TGTGCCAGTAGTATGAGGGGGACTGATACGCAGTATTTT. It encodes CASSMRGTDTQYF.

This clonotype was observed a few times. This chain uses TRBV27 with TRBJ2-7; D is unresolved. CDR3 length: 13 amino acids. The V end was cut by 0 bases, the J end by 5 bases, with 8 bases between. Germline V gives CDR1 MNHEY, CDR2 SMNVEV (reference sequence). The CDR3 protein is CASSLSISDEQYF. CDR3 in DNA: TGTGCCAGCAGTTTATCTATAAGTGACGAGCAGTACTTC.

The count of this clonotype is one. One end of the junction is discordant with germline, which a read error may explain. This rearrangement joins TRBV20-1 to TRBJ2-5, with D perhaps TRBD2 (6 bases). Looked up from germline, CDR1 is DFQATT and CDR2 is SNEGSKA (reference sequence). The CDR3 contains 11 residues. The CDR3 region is CSATQDSFGSF. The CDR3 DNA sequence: TGCAGTGCTACCCAGGACTCCTTCGGGAGCTTC.

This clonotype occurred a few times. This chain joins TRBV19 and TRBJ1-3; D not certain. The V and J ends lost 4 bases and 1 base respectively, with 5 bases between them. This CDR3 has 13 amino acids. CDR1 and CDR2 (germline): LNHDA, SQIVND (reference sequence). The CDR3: CASSTGSGNTIYF. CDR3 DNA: TGTGCCAGTAGTACAGGATCTGGAAACACCATATATTTT.

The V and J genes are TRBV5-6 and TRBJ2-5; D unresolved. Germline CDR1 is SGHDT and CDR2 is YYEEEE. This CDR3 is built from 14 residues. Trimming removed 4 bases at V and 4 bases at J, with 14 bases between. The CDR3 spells CASSPRVLGETQYF. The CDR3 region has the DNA TGTGCCAGCAGCCCCCGGGTGTTGGGAGAGACCCAGTACTTC.

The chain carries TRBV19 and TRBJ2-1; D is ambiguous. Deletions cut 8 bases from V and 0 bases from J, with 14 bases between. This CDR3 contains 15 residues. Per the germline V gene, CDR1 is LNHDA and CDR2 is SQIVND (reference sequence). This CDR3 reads CASSSWRSSYNEQFF. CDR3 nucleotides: TGTGCCAGTTCCTCCTGGCGGAGCTCCTACAATGAGCAGTTCTTC. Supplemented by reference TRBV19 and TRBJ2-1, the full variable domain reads DGGITQSPKYLFRKEGQNVTLSCEQNLNHDAMYWYRQDPGQGLRLIYYSQIVNDFQKGDIAEGYSVSREKKESFPLTVTSAQKNPTAFYLCASSSWRSSYNEQFFGPGTRLTVL.

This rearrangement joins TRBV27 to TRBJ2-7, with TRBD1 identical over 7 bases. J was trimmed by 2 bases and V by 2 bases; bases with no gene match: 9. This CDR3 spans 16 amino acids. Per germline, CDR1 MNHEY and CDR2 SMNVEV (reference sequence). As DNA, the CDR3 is TGTGCCAGCAGTTTACGCCAGACAGGGCTCCCCTACGAGCAGTACTTC. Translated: CASSLRQTGLPYEQYF.

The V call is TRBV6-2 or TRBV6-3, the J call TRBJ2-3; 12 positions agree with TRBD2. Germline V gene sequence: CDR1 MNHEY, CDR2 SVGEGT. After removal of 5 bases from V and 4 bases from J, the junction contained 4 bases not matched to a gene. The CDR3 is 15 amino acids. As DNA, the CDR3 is TGTGCCAGCAGTGTGACTAGCGGGAGCGCAGATACGCAGTATTTT. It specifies CASSVTSGSADTQYF.

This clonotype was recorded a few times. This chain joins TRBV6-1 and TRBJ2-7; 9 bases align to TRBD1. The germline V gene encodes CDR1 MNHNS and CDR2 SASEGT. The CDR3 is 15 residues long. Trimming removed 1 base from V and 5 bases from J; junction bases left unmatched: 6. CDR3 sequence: CASSEEETGGNEQYF. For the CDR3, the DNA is TGTGCCAGCAGTGAAGAGGAGACAGGGGGAAACGAGCAGTACTTC.

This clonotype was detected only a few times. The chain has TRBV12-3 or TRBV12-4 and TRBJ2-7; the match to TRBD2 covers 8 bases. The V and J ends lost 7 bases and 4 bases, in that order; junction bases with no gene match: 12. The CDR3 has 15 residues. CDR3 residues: CASNGGDSAVYEQYF. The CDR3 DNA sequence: TGTGCCAGCAACGGGGGGGATTCGGCAGTATACGAGCAGTACTTC.

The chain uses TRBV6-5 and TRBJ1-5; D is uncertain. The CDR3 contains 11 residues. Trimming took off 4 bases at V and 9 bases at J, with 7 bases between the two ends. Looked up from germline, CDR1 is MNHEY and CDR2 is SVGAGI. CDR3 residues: CASSFMSPQHF. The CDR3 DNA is TGTGCCAGCAGTTTTATGTCGCCCCAGCATTTT.

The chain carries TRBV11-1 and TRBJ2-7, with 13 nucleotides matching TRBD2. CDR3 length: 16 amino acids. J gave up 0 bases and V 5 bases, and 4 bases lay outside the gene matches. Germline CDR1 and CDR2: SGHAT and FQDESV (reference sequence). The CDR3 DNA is TGTGCCAGCAGCCCCCGGACTAGCGGGGGCTCCTACGAGCAGTACTTC. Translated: CASSPRTSGGSYEQYF. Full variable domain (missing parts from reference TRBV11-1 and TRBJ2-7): EAEVAQSPRYKITEKSQAVAFWCDPISGHATLYWYRQILGQGPELLVQFQDESVVDDSQLPKDRFSAERLKGVDSTLKIQPAELGDSAMYLCASSPRTSGGSYEQYFGPGTRLTVT.

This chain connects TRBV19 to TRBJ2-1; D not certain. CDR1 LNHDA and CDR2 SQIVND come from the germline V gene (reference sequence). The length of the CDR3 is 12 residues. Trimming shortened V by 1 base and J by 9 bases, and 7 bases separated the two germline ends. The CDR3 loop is CASSIVISEQFF. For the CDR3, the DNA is TGTGCCAGTAGTATAGTCATTTCTGAGCAGTTCTTC.

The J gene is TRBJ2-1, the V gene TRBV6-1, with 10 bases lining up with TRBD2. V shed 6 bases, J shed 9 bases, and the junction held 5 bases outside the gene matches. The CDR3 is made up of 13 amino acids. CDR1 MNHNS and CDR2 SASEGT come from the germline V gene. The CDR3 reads CASRTSGSGEQFF. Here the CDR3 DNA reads TGTGCCAGCAGGACTAGCGGGTCGGGTGAGCAGTTCTTC.

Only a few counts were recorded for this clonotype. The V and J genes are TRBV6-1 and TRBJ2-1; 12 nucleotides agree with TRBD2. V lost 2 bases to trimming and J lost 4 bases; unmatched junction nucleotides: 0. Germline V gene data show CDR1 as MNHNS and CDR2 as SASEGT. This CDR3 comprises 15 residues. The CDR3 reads CASSELAGGYNEQFF. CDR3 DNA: TGTGCCAGCAGTGAACTAGCGGGAGGGTACAATGAGCAGTTCTTC.

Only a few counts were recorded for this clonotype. The DNA of the CDR3 is TGTGCCAGCAGTGCCAGGGTGCACACAGATACGCAGTATTTT. Its protein is CASSARVHTDTQYF. This rearrangement joins TRBV6-5 to TRBJ2-3; maybe TRBD1 (5 bases). This CDR3 comprises 14 residues. CDR1 and CDR2 (germline): MNHEY, SVGAGI. Trimming pared 5 bases from V and 2 bases from J, leaving 11 bases between.

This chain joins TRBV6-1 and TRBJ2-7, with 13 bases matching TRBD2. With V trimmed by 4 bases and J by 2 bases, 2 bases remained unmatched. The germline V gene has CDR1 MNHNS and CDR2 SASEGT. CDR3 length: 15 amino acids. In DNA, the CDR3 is TGTGCCAGCAGTGCGGGACTAGCGGGGACCTACGAGCAGTACTTC. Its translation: CASSAGLAGTYEQYF.

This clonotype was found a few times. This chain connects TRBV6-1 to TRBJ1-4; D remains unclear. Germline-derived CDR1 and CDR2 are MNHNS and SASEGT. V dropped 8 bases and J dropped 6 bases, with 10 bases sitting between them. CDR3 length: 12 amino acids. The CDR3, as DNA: TGTGCCAGCCGCCCCTGGTATGAAAAACTGTTTTTT. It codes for CASRPWYEKLFF.